Below are 22 T cell receptor beta chains sequenced from a single sample in a study of T cells in Graves' hyperthyroidism and ophthalmopathy (dated by TCRdb to between 2018 and 2020). The library was prepared using multiplex PCR. Instrument on record: Illumina HiSeq 2000. The TCR beta CDR3 regions were amplified from the RNA transcripts. The first round of RT-PCR for the TCR CDR3 was performed with the HTBI primer set and the Qiagen OneStep RT-PCR kit. TCRdb applied fastp at Q25 and MiXCR to the public reads, then kept only in-frame beta chains. CDR3 protein duplicates are merged, each entry listing the most common genes and DNA. This sample comprises about 710,000 distinct CDR3 sequences, about 15% of them detected only once. The ten largest clones take up 8.4% of the sample. Sequencing was done on a sample of blood. These receptors were obtained from a man aged 18 to 29 with Graves' hyperthyroidism.

There are many counts of this clonotype. The gene calls are TRBV20-1 and TRBJ2-3; D tentatively fits TRBD1 or TRBD2 (6 bases each). Germline V gene lookup returns CDR1 DFQATT and CDR2 SNEGSKA (reference sequence). The CDR3 consists of 14 residues. Trimming removed 1 base from V and 3 bases from J, with 11 bases in between. DNA for the CDR3: TGCAGTGCTAGAGTAGGGGGGTTAACAGATACGCAGTATTTT. Translation: CSARVGGLTDTQYF.

The V gene is TRBV30, the J gene TRBJ1-5; TRBD1 matches 10 bases. Germline V gene sequence: CDR1 GTSNPN, CDR2 SVGIG (reference sequence). V shed 1 base and J 9 bases; nucleotides not matched to a gene: 9. The CDR3 contains 15 residues. CDR3 DNA sequence: TGTGCCTGGAGTGAAGGACAGGGGGGCGTTCGGCCCCAGCATTTT. Protein product: CAWSEGQGGVRPQHF.

This clonotype was seen ten or more times. V usage is TRBV10-3 and J usage is TRBJ1-5; D not certain. With 2 bases removed from V and 4 bases from J, the gap between germline ends came to 6 bases. CDR1 ENHRY and CDR2 SYGVKD come from the germline V gene. The CDR3 is 13 amino acids. CDR3 amino acids: CAISETENQPQHF. The CDR3 nucleotides are TGTGCCATCAGTGAGACAGAGAATCAGCCCCAGCATTTT.

This clonotype was picked up many times. This chain links TRBV2 with TRBJ1-1; D is ambiguous. Germline CDR1 and CDR2: SNHLY and FYNNEI. V lost 0 bases and J lost 0, with 8 bases in between. The length of the CDR3 is 15 residues. The CDR3 loop reads CASSEAKVVNTEAFF. CDR3 nucleotide sequence: TGTGCCAGCAGTGAAGCGAAGGTGGTGAACACTGAAGCTTTCTTT.

In this sample, this clonotype turned up many times. The rearrangement joins TRBV20-1 to TRBJ2-7; D gene uncertain. This CDR3 contains 12 residues. Germline values: CDR1 DFQATT, CDR2 SNEGSKA (reference sequence). V was cut by 7 bases and J by 4 bases, with 14 bases left in between. Here the CDR3 DNA reads TGCAGTGTTGCAGATCGGGCATACGAGCAGTACTTC. Its translation: CSVADRAYEQYF.

The J gene is TRBJ2-5, the V gene TRBV11-2; 11 bases fit TRBD2. The CDR3 covers 17 residues. V lost 1 base and J lost 5; bases outside the gene matches: 9. CDR1 is SGHAT, CDR2 FQNNGV, per germline. CDR3 nucleotide sequence: TGTGCCAGCAGCTTAGGTCTAGCGGGAGGCCGGGTGGAGACCCAGTACTTC. This codes for CASSLGLAGGRVETQYF.

The V gene is TRBV5-5, the J gene TRBJ2-3, with TRBD2 matching 13 bases. This CDR3 has 15 amino acids. CDR1 SGHKS and CDR2 YYEKEE come from the germline V gene (reference sequence). After removal of 7 bases from V and 5 bases from J, the junction contained 7 bases not matched to a gene. The CDR3 sequence: CASRTSGSGRDTQYF. CDR3 sequence (DNA): TGTGCCAGCCGGACTAGCGGGAGTGGTCGAGATACGCAGTATTTT.

The V and J genes are TRBV12-3 or TRBV12-4 and TRBJ2-7, with D unresolved. The CDR3 has 15 amino acids. Trimming took off 3 bases at V and 0 bases at J, with 12 bases between the two ends. The chain's CDR3 is CASSFDSPLSYEQYF. CDR3 bases: TGTGCCAGCAGTTTCGACTCACCCCTCTCCTACGAGCAGTACTTC.

Ten or more counts support this clonotype. This sequence joins TRBV28 and TRBJ2-7; tentatively, D is TRBD1 or TRBD2 (6 bases each). This CDR3 is 15 amino acids long. The V end was cut by 7 bases, the J end by 4 bases, with 20 bases between. CDR1 and CDR2 (germline): MDHEN, SYDVKM. CDR3 nucleotide sequence: TGTGCCAGCACCCTAGGGGGGACCTCCTTATACGAGCAGTACTTC. Translation gives CASTLGGTSLYEQYF.

This clonotype was seen repeatedly, ten times or more. This sequence joins TRBV27 and TRBJ2-1; D uncertain. There are 15 residues in the CDR3. CDR1 and CDR2 (germline): MNHEY, SMNVEV (reference sequence). V was shortened by 2 bases and J by 3 bases, with 11 bases between the two germline ends. The CDR3 reads CASSLLQIGYNEQFF. CDR3 nucleotides: TGTGCCAGCAGTTTACTTCAGATAGGCTACAATGAGCAGTTCTTC.

The chain carries TRBV19 and TRBJ1-4; possible D gene TRBD1, 6 bases. The CDR3 extends over 16 amino acids. V lost 6 bases and J 7 bases, leaving 21 bases between the germline ends. Per the germline V gene, CDR1 is LNHDA and CDR2 is SQIVND (reference sequence). This CDR3 is CASSTFPRGAGEKLFF. For the CDR3, the DNA is TGTGCCAGTAGCACCTTTCCCAGGGGCGCGGGTGAAAAACTGTTTTTT.

This clonotype was recorded at least ten times. J is TRBJ2-3 and V is TRBV29-1; D is unresolved. Germline V gives CDR1 SQVTM, CDR2 ANQGSEA. The CDR3 sequence is 11 residues long. V was cut by 7 bases and J by 6 bases, with 11 bases left in between. CDR3: CSARAGDTQYF. CDR3 nucleotide sequence: TGCAGCGCCCGGGCCGGGGATACGCAGTATTTT.

The gene calls are TRBV7-9 and TRBJ1-4; 11 nucleotides agree with TRBD1. The CDR3 totals 17 residues. The V gene end was trimmed by 4 bases and the J gene end by 8 bases; junction bases not matched to a gene: 12. Germline CDR1 SEHNR, CDR2 FQNEAQ (reference sequence). The CDR3 coding sequence is TGTGCCAGCAGCTCGATTAGGACAGGGGGCAGGAGAGAAAAACTGTTTTTT. It translates to CASSSIRTGGRREKLFF. Looking up the rest from reference TRBV7-9 and TRBJ1-4 gives the full variable domain: DTGVSQNPRHKITKRGQNVTFRCDPISEHNRLYWYRQTLGQGPEFLTYFQNEAQLEKSRLLSDRFSAERPKGSFSTLEIQRTEQGDSAMYLCASSSIRTGGRREKLFFGSGTQLSVL.

This clonotype showed up just a few times. The chain links TRBV9 to TRBJ2-1; perhaps TRBD2 as D (5 bases). The ends were cut back, 2 bases at V and 2 bases at J, with 11 bases in the middle. Germline lookup yields CDR1 SGDLS and CDR2 YYNGEE. The CDR3 contains 15 residues. The CDR3 sequence is CASSVSSGTYNEQFF. Written as DNA, the CDR3 is TGTGCCAGCAGCGTCTCTTCCGGGACCTACAATGAGCAGTTCTTC.

In this sample, this clonotype turned up once. The chain has TRBV4-2 and TRBJ2-1, with TRBD2 matching 11 bases. This CDR3 spans 15 amino acids. Germline V CDR1 and CDR2: LGHNA, YNFKEQ. V lost 3 bases and J lost 8; bases outside the gene matches: 6. The CDR3 region is CASSHTSGSTYEQFF. Written as DNA, the CDR3 is TGTGCCAGCAGCCACACTAGCGGGAGTACCTATGAGCAGTTCTTC.

The chain combines TRBV6-9 with TRBJ2-7, with 7 bases fitting TRBD2. Germline V gene lookup returns CDR1 MNHGY and CDR2 SVAAGI. This CDR3 contains 16 residues. Trimming removed 3 bases from V and 4 bases from J; junction bases left unmatched: 12. The CDR3 is CASSYSGARERYEQYF. The CDR3 nucleotides read TGTGCCAGCAGTTACAGCGGGGCCCGGGAAAGGTACGAGCAGTACTTC.

This clonotype has a count of ten or more. The genes are TRBV20-1 and TRBJ2-7, with D unclear. Germline lookup yields CDR1 DFQATT and CDR2 SNEGSKA (reference sequence). The CDR3 has 11 residues. V lost 5 bases to trimming and J lost 0 bases, with 5 bases between them. CDR3 sequence reads: CSALSSYEQYF. CDR3 DNA: TGCAGTGCTCTTAGCTCCTACGAGCAGTACTTC.

The chain employs TRBV5-6 and TRBJ1-1; D may be TRBD1 (6 bases). Germline V CDR1 and CDR2: SGHDT, YYEEEE. Deletions cut 1 base from V and 2 bases from J, with 9 bases between. This CDR3 is built from 14 residues. The CDR3 loop reads CASSLSDSNTEAFF. The CDR3 bases are TGTGCCAGCAGCTTGTCGGACAGTAACACTGAAGCTTTCTTT.

This clonotype has a count of ten or more. The chain joins TRBV18 to TRBJ1-1; 12 nucleotides match TRBD1. The CDR3 has 16 amino acids. Germline V gives CDR1 KGHSH, CDR2 LQKENI. V was clipped by 5 bases and J by 4 bases; unmatched bases: 8. Here the CDR3 reads CASSSGQGALGTEAFF. CDR3 nucleotides: TGTGCCAGCTCATCGGGACAGGGGGCTCTGGGCACTGAAGCTTTCTTT.

This clonotype was found many times. At one end, the junction sequence differs from germline, possibly due to a read error. This chain uses TRBV7-7 with TRBJ2-5; 11 nucleotides match TRBD1. Germline V gene lookup returns CDR1 SSHAT and CDR2 FNYEAQ (reference sequence). The CDR3 contains 15 residues. As DNA, the CDR3 is TGTGCTAGCAGCCGCGGACAGGGGGCTGAAGAGACCCAGTACTTC. It yields the protein CASSRGQGAEETQYF. The variable domain in full, with the rest retrieved from reference TRBV7-7 and TRBJ2-5, is GAGVSQSPRYKVTKRGQDVTLRCDPISSHATLYWYQQALGQGPEFLTYFNYEAQPDKSGLPSDRFSAERPEGSISTLTIQRTEQRDSAMYRCASSRGQGAEETQYFGPGTRLLVL.

This clonotype was recorded a few times. The chain carries TRBV6-5 and TRBJ1-1; D remains ambiguous. V lost 2 bases to trimming and J lost 1 base, with 8 bases between them. Germline CDR1 MNHEY, CDR2 SVGAGI. The CDR3 is 14 amino acids. The CDR3 sequence: CASSYGFPNTEAFF. CDR3 sequence (DNA): TGTGCCAGCAGTTACGGTTTCCCGAACACTGAAGCTTTCTTT.

This clonotype was picked up one time. A junction boundary mismatches the germline segment, possibly from a read error. The rearrangement uses TRBV7-2 and TRBJ2-7, with D perhaps matching TRBD1 or TRBD2 (5 bases each). CDR1 SGHTA and CDR2 FQGNSA come from the germline V gene. The CDR3 length is 13 residues. The CDR3 spells CASTLPGPYEQYF. The CDR3 DNA follows: TGTGCCAGCACCTTACCGGGACCCTACGAGCAGTACTTC.